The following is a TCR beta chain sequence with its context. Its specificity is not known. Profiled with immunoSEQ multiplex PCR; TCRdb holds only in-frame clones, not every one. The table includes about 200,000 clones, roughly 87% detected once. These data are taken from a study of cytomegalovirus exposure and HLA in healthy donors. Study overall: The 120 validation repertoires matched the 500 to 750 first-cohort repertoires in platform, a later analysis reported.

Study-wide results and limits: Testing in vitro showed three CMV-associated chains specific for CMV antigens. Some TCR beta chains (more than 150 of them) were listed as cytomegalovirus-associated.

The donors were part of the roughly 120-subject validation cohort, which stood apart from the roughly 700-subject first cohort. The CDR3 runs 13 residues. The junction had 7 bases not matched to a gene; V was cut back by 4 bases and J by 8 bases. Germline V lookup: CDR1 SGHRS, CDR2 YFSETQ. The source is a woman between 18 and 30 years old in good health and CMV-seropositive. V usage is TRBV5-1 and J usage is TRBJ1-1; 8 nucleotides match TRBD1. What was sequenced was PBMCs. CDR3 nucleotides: TGCGCCAGCAGCGTATTCGGGACAGGCGAAGCTTTCTTT. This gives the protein CASSVFGTGEAFF.